Listed below are T cell receptor beta chains from one sample, sequenced in a study of T cells in Graves' hyperthyroidism and ophthalmopathy. Using its own MiXCR run on the multiplex PCR reads, TCRdb lists one record per CDR3 protein. The sample consists of nearly 750,000 distinct CDR3 sequences, roughly 32% of them appearing once. Sequenced material: blood. The receptors shown here come from a woman aged 40 to 50 with Graves' hyperthyroidism. The CDR3 runs from the conserved cysteine through the conserved F or W.

CDR3aa: CASSLDRQGVETQYF; v_gene: TRBV11-2; j_gene: TRBJ2-5
CDR3aa: CASSSGLSNTGELFF; v_gene: TRBV28; j_gene: TRBJ2-2
CDR3aa: CASSVSQGAFGYTF; v_gene: TRBV27; j_gene: TRBJ1-2
CDR3aa: CASSFGTGSQPQHF; v_gene: TRBV6-5; j_gene: TRBJ1-5
CDR3aa: CASSYVGLMAQPQHF; v_gene: TRBV6-2/TRBV6-3; j_gene: TRBJ1-5
CDR3aa: CASSLLWVRDPEAFF; v_gene: TRBV3-1; j_gene: TRBJ1-1
CDR3aa: CASSSVDYGYTF; v_gene: TRBV6-5; j_gene: TRBJ1-2
CDR3aa: CASRPSPSETQYF; v_gene: TRBV28; j_gene: TRBJ2-5
CDR3aa: CASSSGTGDYGYTF; v_gene: TRBV5-4; j_gene: TRBJ1-2
CDR3aa: CATSDRQETQYF; v_gene: TRBV24-1; j_gene: TRBJ2-5
CDR3aa: CAISEGGLAGDYEQYF; v_gene: TRBV10-3; j_gene: TRBJ2-7
CDR3aa: CASSPSGGYEQYF; v_gene: TRBV7-9; j_gene: TRBJ2-7
CDR3aa: CASSLSDTLYEQYF; v_gene: TRBV7-9; j_gene: TRBJ2-7
CDR3aa: CSALDRDTEAFF; v_gene: TRBV20-1; j_gene: TRBJ1-1
CDR3aa: CASKPRQGRTNTEAFF; v_gene: TRBV10-2; j_gene: TRBJ1-1
CDR3aa: CASRYTGGRQPQHF; v_gene: TRBV6-5; j_gene: TRBJ1-5
CDR3aa: CASSPPGQGYNSPLHF; v_gene: TRBV7-2; j_gene: TRBJ1-6
CDR3aa: CATSSLLGGQNGYTF; v_gene: TRBV15; j_gene: TRBJ1-2
CDR3aa: CASRANRDSGANVLTF; v_gene: TRBV12-3/TRBV12-4; j_gene: TRBJ2-6
CDR3aa: CASRATGNEKLFF; v_gene: TRBV2; j_gene: TRBJ1-4
CDR3aa: CASGSLSGANVLTF; v_gene: TRBV10-2; j_gene: TRBJ2-6
CDR3aa: CASRHGGQGETQYF; v_gene: TRBV6-2/TRBV6-3; j_gene: TRBJ2-5
CDR3aa: CASTAAGGNQPQHF; v_gene: TRBV12-3/TRBV12-4; j_gene: TRBJ1-5
CDR3aa: CASSLGQGIVVNSPLHF; v_gene: TRBV5-4; j_gene: TRBJ1-6
CDR3aa: CASSLALGGLDQPQHF; v_gene: TRBV7-8; j_gene: TRBJ1-5
CDR3aa: CASSLDYAQETQYF; v_gene: TRBV7-2; j_gene: TRBJ2-5
CDR3aa: CSARAIDISYGYTF; v_gene: TRBV20-1; j_gene: TRBJ1-2
CDR3aa: CVSSSIWSYEQYF; v_gene: TRBV6-5; j_gene: TRBJ2-7
CDR3aa: CASSTGQQNEKLFF; v_gene: TRBV19; j_gene: TRBJ1-4
CDR3aa: CASSLGPIKGIRGYTF; v_gene: TRBV7-6; j_gene: TRBJ1-2
CDR3aa: CASSLPIGTGEETQYF; v_gene: TRBV5-8; j_gene: TRBJ2-5